A selection of T cell receptor beta chains follows, all from one sample in a study of a mutant IDH1 vaccine in newly diagnosed glioma. For these TCRs, the target antigens are not known. TCRdb keeps only in-frame clones here, not all; method: immunoSEQ multiplex PCR. The top ten hold roughly 5% of the sample, which has tens of thousands of clones, under 85% seen once. The starting material was PBMCs, obtained from a glioma patient whose treatment included an IDH1 peptide vaccine. Source of these receptors: a man in his forties or fifties with glioma. CDR3s include the opening cysteine and the closing phenylalanine or tryptophan. The order of the fields is clone size, D gene, V gene, J gene, CDR3 DNA, CDR3 protein. A D gene is named only where the DNA matches it firmly. Expanded clones are given a class, and other clones once, few, many or no size at all.

NA,NA,TRBV18,TRBJ1-1,TGTGCCAGCTCACCGGCTGGGGGTGTACCTGAGACTTTCTTT,CASSPAGGVPETFF
NA,TRBD2,TRBV6-5,TRBJ2-7,TGTGCCAGCAGTTCCCAGACTAGCGGGACCCGGGAGCAGTACTTC,CASSSQTSGTREQYF
few,NA,TRBV20-1,TRBJ1-1,TGCAGTGCTAGGGGGGACACTGAAGCTTTCTTT,CSARGDTEAFF
NA,NA,TRBV5-6,TRBJ1-5,TGTGCCAGCAGCCTAGGGGCTTTAGGCAATCAGCCCCAGCATTTT,CASSLGALGNQPQHF
NA,NA,TRBV30,TRBJ1-5,TGTGCCTGGGAGAAAGGAAGCAATCAGCCCCAGCATTTT,CAWEKGSNQPQHF
NA,NA,TRBV5-4,TRBJ1-1,TGTGCCAGCAGCTTGGCCGGGGGGAGCACTGAAGCTTTCTTT,CASSLAGGSTEAFF
few,NA,TRBV29-1,TRBJ2-5,TGCAGCACGGCCAGGGACGTAGGGGAGACCCAGTACTTC,CSTARDVGETQYF
NA,NA,TRBV7-2,TRBJ1-1,TGTGCCAGCAACAGACAGATGAACACTGAAGCTTTCTTT,CASNRQMNTEAFF
once,NA,TRBV2,TRBJ1-1,TGTGCCAGCAGTGCTGGCGTGAACACTGAAGCTTTCTTT,CASSAGVNTEAFF
few,NA,TRBV5-1,TRBJ1-1,TGCGCCAGCAGCTCCAGTGGGTCGGTTACTGAAGCTTTCTTT,CASSSSGSVTEAFF
once,NA,TRBV5-1,TRBJ2-5,TGCGCCAGCAGCTTGGGTAGGGGCTTTGAGACCCAGTACTTC,CASSLGRGFETQYF
NA,NA,TRBV5-1,TRBJ1-6,TGCGCCAGCAGTTCCCAGGACGCCCGAAATTCACCCCTCCACTTT,CASSSQDARNSPLHF
NA,TRBD1,TRBV5-1,TRBJ1-6,TGCGCCAGCAGCTTGAGGGCCGGGACAGGGGTCTCACCCCTCCACTTT,CASSLRAGTGVSPLHF
NA,NA,TRBV29-1,TRBJ1-1,TGCAGCGTCTTCGCGGCCAGGGGACAACACACTGAAGCTTTCTTT,CSVFAARGQHTEAFF
NA,NA,TRBV29-1,TRBJ2-3,TGCAGCGTTGAAGGGGTTAGGGGCCGCGGAGATACGCAGTATTTT,CSVEGVRGRGDTQYF
NA,NA,TRBV6-1,TRBJ2-7,TGTGCCAGCAGTTTAGGGAGCGTCTCTCAGCAGTACTTC,CASSLGSVSQQYF
NA,TRBD1,TRBV27,TRBJ1-1,TGTGCCAGCAGATCGACAGGGGGCAAGGACACTGAAGCTTTCTTT,CASRSTGGKDTEAFF
NA,NA,TRBV7-7,TRBJ1-4,TGTGCTAGCAGCCCTCTAGGGTTTAATGAAAAACTGTTTTTT,CASSPLGFNEKLFF
NA,NA,TRBV30,TRBJ1-6,TGTGCCTGGAGTCCCACCAGTAATTCACCCCTCCACTTT,CAWSPTSNSPLHF
few,NA,TRBV18,TRBJ2-3,TGTGCCAGCTCTAACCACCAGGGAGATACGCAGTATTTT,CASSNHQGDTQYF
once,NA,TRBV27,TRBJ2-1,TGTGCCAGCAGTTTAAGGAGATCCTACAATGAGCAGTTCTTC,CASSLRRSYNEQFF
NA,NA,TRBV6-5,TRBJ2-1,TGTGCCAGCAGCCCGACTACGGGGAGCTTCAATGAGCAGTTCTTC,CASSPTTGSFNEQFF
once,NA,TRBV5-1,TRBJ2-5,TGCGCCAGCAGCCTGGAAGAGACCCAGTACTTC,CASSLEETQYF
NA,NA,TRBV6-5,TRBJ2-5,TGTGCCAGCAGTTACGGGACTCTTAGGGGGACCCAGTACTTC,CASSYGTLRGTQYF
NA,TRBD2,TRBV10-3,TRBJ2-5,TGTGCCATCAGCGAGCGGGGGGCTCAAGAGACCCAGTACTTC,CAISERGAQETQYF
NA,TRBD1,TRBV6-1,TRBJ2-7,TGTGCCAGCAGTGAGGACAGGGGCTACGAGCAGTACTTC,CASSEDRGYEQYF
NA,NA,TRBV13,TRBJ1-1,TGTGCCAGCAGCTCGGACGGGGGGAGCACTGAAGCTTTCTTT,CASSSDGGSTEAFF
many,TRBD1,TRBV5-1,TRBJ1-4,TGCGCCAGCAGCCGGACCGGACAGGGGACAACTAATGAAAAACTGTTTTTT,CASSRTGQGTTNEKLFF
NA,NA,TRBV30,TRBJ1-5,TGTGCCTGGAGTCTAACAGGGTTAGGCCAGCCCCAGCATTTT,CAWSLTGLGQPQHF
once,NA,TRBV14,TRBJ1-1,TGTGCCAGCAGCCAAGATAGGCGGGGAAGGAACACTGAAGCTTTCTTT,CASSQDRRGRNTEAFF
NA,TRBD2,TRBV5-1,TRBJ2-1,TGCGCCAGCAGCTTAGGTAGCGGGGGGGCCCTACTGAATGAGCAGTTCTTC,CASSLGSGGALLNEQFF
once,NA,TRBV7-2,TRBJ2-5,TGTGCCAGCAGCTTAGACAGGTTCGGGGAGACCCAGTACTTC,CASSLDRFGETQYF
NA,TRBD2,TRBV10-3,TRBJ2-1,TGTGCCATCAGGGGGGAGCGGGGGGACTCCTACAATGAGCAGTTCTTC,CAIRGERGDSYNEQFF
many,NA,TRBV11-2,TRBJ1-1,TGTGCCAGCAGCTTGGTTCAGGGGAAGAACACTGAAGCTTTCTTT,CASSLVQGKNTEAFF
NA,NA,TRBV6-5,TRBJ1-5,TGTGCCAGCCGTGGGGGTTATAGCAATCAGCCCCAGCATTTT,CASRGGYSNQPQHF
NA,NA,TRBV9,TRBJ2-1,TGTGCCAGCAGCGTCGCCACGGAATCCTACAATGAGCAGTTCTTC,CASSVATESYNEQFF
NA,NA,TRBV25-1,TRBJ1-2,TGTGCCAGCAGTGACAGGACCCGTTTAAACTATGGCTACACCTTC,CASSDRTRLNYGYTF
once,NA,TRBV6-5,TRBJ2-1,TGTGCCAGCACTCGGTCAGGGGGGGGCCGCAATGAGCAGTTCTTC,CASTRSGGGRNEQFF
NA,NA,TRBV2,TRBJ2-5,TGTGCCAGCGAAGGGTACAAGGAGACCCAGTACTTC,CASEGYKETQYF
NA,NA,TRBV7-7,TRBJ2-2,TGTGCTCGCGGGACGGACACCGGGGAGCTGTTTTTT,CARGTDTGELFF
NA,NA,TRBV7-8,TRBJ1-2,TGTGCCAGCAGCTCGACCCGGAGAACGGGAGGCGGCGACTATGGCTACACCTTC,CASSSTRRTGGGDYGYTF
NA,NA,TRBV4-2,TRBJ2-2,TGTGCCAGCAGCCAAGGCGGTGGCCGCACCGGGGAGCTGTTTTTT,CASSQGGGRTGELFF
NA,NA,TRBV29-1,TRBJ2-5,TGCAGCGTCTCCCGATGGGACTTTCAAGAGACCCAGTACTTC,CSVSRWDFQETQYF
few,NA,TRBV18,TRBJ1-2,TGTGCCAGCTCACCACAGGGGGAGAAAGGCTACACCTTC,CASSPQGEKGYTF
NA,NA,TRBV6-6,TRBJ1-1,TGTGCCAGCAGGGGACCGTGGAACACTGAAGCTTTCTTT,CASRGPWNTEAFF
NA,NA,TRBV9,TRBJ1-5,TGTGCCAGCAGCGTAGGGACAGTGGGGAATCAGCCCCAGCATTTT,CASSVGTVGNQPQHF